This paragraph covers one T cell receptor (beta chain) sequence. This CDR3 comprises 17 residues. V was clipped by 6 bases and J by 1 base, with 24 bases between them. The germline V gene encodes CDR1 SQVTM and CDR2 ANQGSEA. The entry originates in a study of T cell changes during pregnancy in multiple sclerosis. Produced via immunoSEQ multiplex PCR; TCRdb's table is partial and in-frame only. The sample has about 30,000 clones, about 88% seen once. The input for sequencing was CD4+ T cells from peripheral blood mononuclear cells, taken in the second trimester of pregnancy. This chain links TRBV29-1 with TRBJ1-1; possibly TRBD1 for D (6 bases). This TCR was sampled from a female donor in good health, enrolled as a control in a pregnancy study. The CDR3 loop is CSVLEVQGRGSNTEAFF. The CDR3 bases are TGCAGCGTACTCGAGGTGCAGGGGCGAGGTTCGAACACTGAAGCTTTCTTT.